The 12 T cell receptor beta chains given below trace back to one sample, sequenced in a study of cytomegalovirus exposure and HLA in healthy donors. Researchers ran the PCR with 60 Vbeta and 13 Jbeta primers. Here immunoSEQ multiplex PCR was the method, and the copy in TCRdb shows in-frame clones only, minus some. The table shows about 180,000 clones, with 70% to 85% occurring only once. Material for sequencing was PBMCs. The receptors originated from a young man in good health and CMV-seronegative.

The chain uses TRBV6-6 and TRBJ2-1; perhaps TRBD1 as D (6 bases). Trimming stripped 8 bases from V and 5 bases from J, with 16 bases between. The CDR3 loop spans 14 amino acids. Germline CDR1 reads MNHNY; CDR2 reads SVGAGI (reference sequence). The CDR3: CASLTRGRNNEQFF. CDR3 DNA: TGTGCCAGCCTTACCAGGGGTCGGAACAATGAGCAGTTCTTC.

V is TRBV29-1 and J is TRBJ2-7; possible D gene TRBD2, 6 bases. Trimming left V 4 bases short and J 6 bases short, with 10 bases between. The germline V gene has CDR1 SQVTM and CDR2 ANQGSEA. The CDR3 runs to 11 residues. The CDR3 DNA follows: TGCAGCGTTGCGGAGGGCCTCGAGCAGTACTTC. This gives the protein CSVAEGLEQYF.

This clone occurred a few times. The CDR3 reads CAWSFLAGYNEQFF. CDR3 DNA: TGTGCCTGGAGTTTCCTAGCGGGATACAATGAGCAGTTCTTC. The chain has TRBV30 and TRBJ2-1; 9 nucleotides agree with TRBD2. The trim removed 2 bases at V and 4 bases at J, leaving 3 bases unmatched. Germline V lookup: CDR1 GTSNPN, CDR2 SVGIG (reference sequence). This CDR3 has 14 amino acids.

CDR3 region: CASSPSFSSQGKEKLFF. The DNA of the CDR3 is TGTGCCAGCTCACCATCCTTTTCCAGCCAGGGGAAAGAAAAACTGTTTTTT. This chain links TRBV18 with TRBJ1-4; possibly TRBD1 for D (6 bases). The CDR3 is made up of 17 amino acids. Trimming stripped 2 bases from V and 8 bases from J, with 21 bases between. Germline V CDR1 and CDR2: KGHSH, LQKENI. Drawing the rest from reference TRBV18 and TRBJ1-4, the complete variable domain is NAGVMQNPRHLVRRRGQEARLRCSPMKGHSHVYWYRQLPEEGLKFMVYLQKENIIDESGMPKERFSAEFPKEGPSILRIQQVVRGDSAAYFCASSPSFSSQGKEKLFFGSGTQLSVL.

This clone was found once. The chain joins TRBV30 to TRBJ2-5; possible D gene TRBD2, 5 bases. Trimming removed 0 bases at V and 5 bases at J, with 13 bases between. The length of the CDR3 is 14 residues. Germline V CDR1 and CDR2: GTSNPN, SVGIG (reference sequence). CDR3 DNA sequence: TGTGCCTGGAGTGTATCCCTAGCCGGGGAGACCCAGTACTTC. As protein: CAWSVSLAGETQYF.

This chain links TRBV7-9 with TRBJ2-1; D possibly corresponds to TRBD2 (5 bases). The germline gives CDR1 SEHNR, CDR2 FQNEAQ (reference sequence). The CDR3 totals 14 residues. V dropped 3 bases and J dropped 5 bases, with 11 bases sitting between them. The CDR3 spells CASSFMAGDNEQFF. Here the CDR3 DNA reads TGTGCCAGCAGCTTTATGGCGGGCGACAATGAGCAGTTCTTC.

The J gene is TRBJ2-5, the V gene TRBV19; TRBD2 matches 9 bases. CDR3 size: 14 residues. Germline-derived CDR1 and CDR2 are LNHDA and SQIVND (reference sequence). The junction had 4 bases not matched to a gene; V was cut back by 3 bases and J by 5 bases. The DNA of the CDR3 is TGTGCCAGTAGTATGGGACTAGCCGCCGAGACCCAGTACTTC. Its protein product is CASSMGLAAETQYF. Drawing the rest from reference TRBV19 and TRBJ2-5, the complete variable domain is DGGITQSPKYLFRKEGQNVTLSCEQNLNHDAMYWYRQDPGQGLRLIYYSQIVNDFQKGDIAEGYSVSREKKESFPLTVTSAQKNPTAFYLCASSMGLAAETQYFGPGTRLLVL.

The rearrangement joins TRBV4-3 to TRBJ2-7; D unresolved. Deletions cut 0 bases from V and 6 bases from J, with 9 bases between. Germline values: CDR1 LGHNA, CDR2 YSLEER. The length of the CDR3 is 13 residues. Written as DNA, the CDR3 is TGCGCCAGCAGCCAAGATAGCAAGAGCGAGCAGTACTTC. Residues: CASSQDSKSEQYF.

V usage is TRBV15 and J usage is TRBJ2-7; D might be TRBD2 (6 bases). This CDR3 contains 13 residues. The germline CDR1 and CDR2 sequences are LNHNV and YYDKDF (reference sequence). Trimming took off 1 base at V and 6 bases at J, with 10 bases between the two ends. CDR3 nucleotides: TGTGCCACCAGCAGAGTTGGCGGGGTCGAGCAGTACTTC. Its translation: CATSRVGGVEQYF.

This clone was picked up a small number of times. V and J are TRBV19 and TRBJ1-2, with D unresolved. This CDR3 has 14 amino acids. The V end lost 5 bases, the J end lost 4 bases, and 14 bases lay between the germline ends. CDR1 is LNHDA and CDR2 is SQIVND in the germline V gene (reference sequence). This CDR3 reads CASSHERGSYGYTF. DNA of the CDR3: TGTGCCAGTAGTCACGAGCGGGGAAGCTATGGCTACACCTTC.

CDR3 nucleotide sequence: TGTGCCATCAGTGAGTCTATTAATGAGCAGTTCTTC. This gives the protein CAISESINEQFF. The chain recombines TRBV10-3 with TRBJ2-1, with D hard to call. Germline V lookup: CDR1 ENHRY, CDR2 SYGVKD. The CDR3 length is 12 residues. The V gene lost 0 bases and the J gene lost 7 bases, with 4 bases spanning the gap.

The rearrangement links TRBV7-2 to TRBJ1-5; possible D gene TRBD1, 6 bases. This CDR3 comprises 13 residues. In germline, CDR1 is SGHTA, CDR2 FQGNSA. V was clipped by 5 bases and J by 4 bases, with 9 bases between them. The CDR3 sequence: CASSPQGNQPQHF. CDR3 DNA: TGTGCCAGCAGCCCTCAGGGGAATCAGCCCCAGCATTTT.